This TCR beta chain comes out of a study of T cell changes during pregnancy in multiple sclerosis. Repertoires were generated with immunoSEQ multiplex PCR, while TCRdb's copy carries only in-frame clones and drops some. The sample has just over 80,000 clones, more than 90% seen once. This clone was recorded only once. CDR3 length: 17 amino acids. V was clipped by 4 bases and J by 2 bases; unmatched bases: 12. The germline V gene has CDR1 SGHKS and CDR2 YYEKEE (reference sequence). The starting material was peripheral blood, obtained in the second trimester of pregnancy. This chain links TRBV5-5 with TRBJ2-3; 8 bases match TRBD2. The origin of this receptor is a female donor with multiple sclerosis, enrolled in a pregnancy study. The CDR3 is CASSPDPLREATDTQYF. Here the CDR3 DNA reads TGTGCCAGCAGCCCCGACCCACTGCGGGAGGCCACAGATACGCAGTATTTT.